This TCR beta chain emerged from a study of CD8 T cells in ankylosing spondylitis. Study observations and caveats: From matched ankylosing spondylitis synovial fluid, disease-linked clones were reportedly recovered at significantly enriched levels. Ankylosing spondylitis blood appeared to be characterized by a TCR beta motif of several highly homologous variants.

With respect to this clonotype: Its cognate antigen is unknown.

This CDR3 has 13 residues. With 4 bases removed from V and 10 bases from J, the gap between germline ends came to 15 bases. Germline values: CDR1 SGHDT, CDR2 YYEEEE. One entry per CDR3 protein results from TCRdb running MiXCR on the 5' RACE reads. The profile shows roughly 700,000 distinct CDR3 sequences, 15% to 20% of them singletons. This chain uses TRBV5-6 with TRBJ2-1; a possible D gene is TRBD1 (5 bases). This TCR derives from a male donor with ankylosing spondylitis. Sample: blood, either unsorted or a sorted T cell fraction (not recorded which). CDR3 DNA sequence: TGTGCCAGCAGCCCAGGGTTGTGGGGAGAGCAGTTCTTC. Amino acids: CASSPGLWGEQFF.